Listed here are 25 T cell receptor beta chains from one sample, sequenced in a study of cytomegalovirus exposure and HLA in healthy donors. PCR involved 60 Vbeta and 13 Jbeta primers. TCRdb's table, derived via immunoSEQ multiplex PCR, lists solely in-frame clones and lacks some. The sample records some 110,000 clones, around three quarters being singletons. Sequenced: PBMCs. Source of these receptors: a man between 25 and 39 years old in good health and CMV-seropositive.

Here the CDR3 DNA reads TGTGCCAGCAGTGAGGTAGCGGGAGGAAGCACCGGGGAGCTGTTTTTT. Amino acid sequence: CASSEVAGGSTGELFF. The chain uses TRBV6-4 and TRBJ2-2; the match to TRBD2 covers 10 bases. The CDR3 sequence is 16 residues long. CDR1 and CDR2 (germline): MRHNA, SNTAGT. The J segment lost 4 bases and the V segment lost 3 bases, leaving 5 bases of the junction unmatched.

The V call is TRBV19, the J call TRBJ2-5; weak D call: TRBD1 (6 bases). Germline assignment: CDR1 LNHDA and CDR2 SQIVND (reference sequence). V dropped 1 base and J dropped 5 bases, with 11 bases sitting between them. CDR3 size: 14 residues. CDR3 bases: TGTGCCAGTAGTATAGGTAGAGACAGGGAGACCCAGTACTTC. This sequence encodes CASSIGRDRETQYF.

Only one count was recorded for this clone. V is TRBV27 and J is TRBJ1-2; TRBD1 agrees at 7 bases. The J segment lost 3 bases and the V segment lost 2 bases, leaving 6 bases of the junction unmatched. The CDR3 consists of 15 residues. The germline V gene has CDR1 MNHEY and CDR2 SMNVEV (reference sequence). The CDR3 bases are TGTGCCAGCAGTTTACGCCCCAGGGGGGACTATGGCTACACCTTC. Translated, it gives CASSLRPRGDYGYTF.

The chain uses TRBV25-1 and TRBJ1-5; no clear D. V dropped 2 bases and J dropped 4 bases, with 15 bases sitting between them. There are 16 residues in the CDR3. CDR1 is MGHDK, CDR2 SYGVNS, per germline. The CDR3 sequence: CASSEGQIEFNQPQHF. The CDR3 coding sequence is TGTGCCAGCAGTGAAGGTCAGATTGAATTTAATCAGCCCCAGCATTTT.

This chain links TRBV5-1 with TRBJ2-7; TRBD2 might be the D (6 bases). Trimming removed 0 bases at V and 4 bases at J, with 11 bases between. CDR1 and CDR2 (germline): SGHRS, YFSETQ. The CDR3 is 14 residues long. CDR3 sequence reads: CASSLVGGLYEQYF. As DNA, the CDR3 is TGCGCCAGCAGCTTGGTCGGGGGTCTGTACGAGCAGTACTTC.

The CDR3 sequence: CASSPRGLAEYTQYF. CDR3 DNA: TGTGCCAGTAGTCCCCGAGGACTAGCGGAATATACGCAGTATTTT. The chain carries TRBV19 and TRBJ2-3; 10 bases are a match to TRBD2. This CDR3 spans 15 amino acids. Germline CDR1 reads LNHDA; CDR2 reads SQIVND (reference sequence). V lost 5 bases, J lost 7 bases, and 9 bases stayed unmatched. Combining the CDR3 with reference TRBV19 and TRBJ2-3 gives the whole variable domain DGGITQSPKYLFRKEGQNVTLSCEQNLNHDAMYWYRQDPGQGLRLIYYSQIVNDFQKGDIAEGYSVSREKKESFPLTVTSAQKNPTAFYLCASSPRGLAEYTQYFGPGTRLTVL.

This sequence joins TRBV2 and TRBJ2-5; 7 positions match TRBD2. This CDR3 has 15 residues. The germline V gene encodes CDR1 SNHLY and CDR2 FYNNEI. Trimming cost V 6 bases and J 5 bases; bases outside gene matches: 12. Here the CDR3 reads CASSPPGGGWETQYF. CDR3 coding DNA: TGTGCCAGCAGCCCTCCGGGGGGAGGGTGGGAGACCCAGTACTTC.

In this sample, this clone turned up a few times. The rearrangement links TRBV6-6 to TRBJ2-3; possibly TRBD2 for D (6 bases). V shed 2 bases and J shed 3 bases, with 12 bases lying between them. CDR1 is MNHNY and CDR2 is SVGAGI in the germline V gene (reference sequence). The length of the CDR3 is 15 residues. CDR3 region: CASSYGREATDTQYF. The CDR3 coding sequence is TGTGCCAGCAGTTACGGCAGGGAGGCTACAGATACGCAGTATTTT.

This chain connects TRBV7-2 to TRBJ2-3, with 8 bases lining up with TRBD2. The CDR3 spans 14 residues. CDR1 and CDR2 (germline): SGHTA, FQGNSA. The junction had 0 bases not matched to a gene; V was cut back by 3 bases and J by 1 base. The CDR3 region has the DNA TGTGCCAGCAGCTTGACTAGCGGCACAGATACGCAGTATTTT. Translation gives CASSLTSGTDTQYF.

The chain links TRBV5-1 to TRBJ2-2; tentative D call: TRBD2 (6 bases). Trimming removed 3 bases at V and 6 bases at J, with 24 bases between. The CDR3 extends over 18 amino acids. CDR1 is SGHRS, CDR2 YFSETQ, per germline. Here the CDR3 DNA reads TGCGCCAGCAGCTCAGGCATCGGACGGGGAGGAAACGCCGGGGAGCTGTTTTTT. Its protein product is CASSSGIGRGGNAGELFF.

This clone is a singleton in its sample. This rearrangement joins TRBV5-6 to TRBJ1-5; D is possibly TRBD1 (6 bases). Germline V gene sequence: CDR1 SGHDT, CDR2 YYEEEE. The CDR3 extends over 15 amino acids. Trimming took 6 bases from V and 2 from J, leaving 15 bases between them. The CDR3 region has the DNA TGTGCCAGCAAAAGGGGGTTTGGGGGCAATCAGCCCCAGCATTTT. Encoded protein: CASKRGFGGNQPQHF.

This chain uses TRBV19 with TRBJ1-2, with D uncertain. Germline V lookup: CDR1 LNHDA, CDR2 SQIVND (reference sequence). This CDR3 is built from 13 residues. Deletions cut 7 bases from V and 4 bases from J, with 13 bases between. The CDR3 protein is CASTLFGVYGYTF. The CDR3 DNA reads TGTGCCAGTACCCTATTCGGTGTCTATGGCTACACCTTC.

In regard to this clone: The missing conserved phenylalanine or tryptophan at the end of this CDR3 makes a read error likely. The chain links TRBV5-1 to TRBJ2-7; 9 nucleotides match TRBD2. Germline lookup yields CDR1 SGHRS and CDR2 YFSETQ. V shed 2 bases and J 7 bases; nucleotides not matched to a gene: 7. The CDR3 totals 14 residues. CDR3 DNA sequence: TGCGCCAGCAGCTTTGATAGCGGGGGTGGAGAGCAGTACCTC. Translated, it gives CASSFDSGGGEQYL.

In DNA form, the CDR3 reads TGTGCCAGCAGCGTAGTGGAGGGGACTGAAGCTTTCTTT. It encodes CASSVVEGTEAFF. The chain joins TRBV9 to TRBJ1-1; D may be TRBD1 (5 bases). The germline V gene encodes CDR1 SGDLS and CDR2 YYNGEE. V dropped 0 bases and J dropped 5 bases, with 8 bases sitting between them. This CDR3 region has 13 residues.

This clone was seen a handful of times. The CDR3 DNA reads TGTGCCAGCAGCCCCGGCCCCGAGGGAACCTACGAGCAGTACTTC. It codes for CASSPGPEGTYEQYF. This chain uses TRBV11-1 with TRBJ2-7, with D possibly TRBD2 on 5 matching bases. The CDR3 length is 15 residues. Germline values: CDR1 SGHAT, CDR2 FQDESV (reference sequence). Trimming took off 5 bases at V and 2 bases at J, with 16 bases between the two ends.

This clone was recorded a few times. This CDR3 is CASSQGVGTYGYTF. In nucleotides, the CDR3 is TGTGCCAGCAGCCAGGGCGTAGGTACCTATGGCTACACCTTC. This chain uses TRBV13 with TRBJ1-2, with a tentative D call TRBD1 (5 bases). The CDR3 runs 14 residues. V lost 5 bases and J 4 bases, leaving 14 bases between the germline ends. The germline V gene has CDR1 PRHDT and CDR2 FYEKMQ (reference sequence).

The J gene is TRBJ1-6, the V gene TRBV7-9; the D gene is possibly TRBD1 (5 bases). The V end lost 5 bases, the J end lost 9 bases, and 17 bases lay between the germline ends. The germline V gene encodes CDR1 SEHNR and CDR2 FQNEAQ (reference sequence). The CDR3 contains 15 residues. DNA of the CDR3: TGTGCCAGCAGCCCCGGGGGGGGTACGAGTTCACCCCTCCACTTT. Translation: CASSPGGGTSSPLHF.

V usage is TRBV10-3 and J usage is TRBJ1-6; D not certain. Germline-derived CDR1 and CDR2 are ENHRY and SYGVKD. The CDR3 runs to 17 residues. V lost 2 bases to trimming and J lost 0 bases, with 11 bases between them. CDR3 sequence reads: CAISEPRGGSYNSPLHF. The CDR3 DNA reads TGTGCCATCAGTGAGCCCCGGGGTGGCTCCTATAATTCACCCCTCCACTTT.

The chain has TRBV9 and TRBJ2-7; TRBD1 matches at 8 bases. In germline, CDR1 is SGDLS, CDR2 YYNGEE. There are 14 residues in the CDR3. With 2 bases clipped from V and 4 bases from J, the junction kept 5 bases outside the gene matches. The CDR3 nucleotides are TGTGCCAGCAGCGTGACCGGGACAGGATACGAGCAGTACTTC. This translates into CASSVTGTGYEQYF.

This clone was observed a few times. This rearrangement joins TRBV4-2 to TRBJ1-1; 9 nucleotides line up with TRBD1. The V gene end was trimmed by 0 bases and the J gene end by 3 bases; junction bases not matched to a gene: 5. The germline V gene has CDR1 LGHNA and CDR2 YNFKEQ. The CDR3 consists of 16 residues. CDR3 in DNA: TGTGCCAGCAGCCAAGATCGGACAGGGGAACACACTGAAGCTTTCTTT. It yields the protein CASSQDRTGEHTEAFF.

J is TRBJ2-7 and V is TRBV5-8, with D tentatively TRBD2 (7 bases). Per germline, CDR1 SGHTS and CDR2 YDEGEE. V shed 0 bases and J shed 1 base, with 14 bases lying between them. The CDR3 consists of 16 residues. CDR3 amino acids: CASSLGRGGSSYEQYF. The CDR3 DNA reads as TGTGCCAGCAGCTTGGGTAGGGGGGGCTCATCCTACGAGCAGTACTTC. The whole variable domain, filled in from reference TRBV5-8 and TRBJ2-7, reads EAGVTQSPTHLIKTRGQQATLRCSPISGHTSVYWYQQALGLGLQFLLWYDEGEERNRGNFPPRFSGRQFPNYSSELNVNALELEDSALYLCASSLGRGGSSYEQYFGPGTRLTVT.

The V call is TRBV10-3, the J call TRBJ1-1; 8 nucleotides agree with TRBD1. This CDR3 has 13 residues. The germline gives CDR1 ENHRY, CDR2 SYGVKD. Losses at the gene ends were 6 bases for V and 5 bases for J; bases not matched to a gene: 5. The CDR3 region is CAIRTTGDTEAFF. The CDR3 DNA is TGTGCCATCAGAACGACAGGGGATACTGAAGCTTTCTTT.

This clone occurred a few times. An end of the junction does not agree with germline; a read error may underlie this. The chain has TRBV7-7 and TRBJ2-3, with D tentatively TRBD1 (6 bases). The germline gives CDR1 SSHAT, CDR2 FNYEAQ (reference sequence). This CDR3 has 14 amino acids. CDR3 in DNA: TGTGCTAGCAGTCCTACAGGGAGCACAGATACGCAGTATTTT. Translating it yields CASSPTGSTDTQYF.

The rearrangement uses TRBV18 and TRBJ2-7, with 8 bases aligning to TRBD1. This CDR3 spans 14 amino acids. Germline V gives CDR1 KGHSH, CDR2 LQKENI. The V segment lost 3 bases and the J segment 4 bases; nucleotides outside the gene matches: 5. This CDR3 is CASSPGQDTYEQYF. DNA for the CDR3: TGTGCCAGCTCACCGGGACAGGATACTTACGAGCAGTACTTC.

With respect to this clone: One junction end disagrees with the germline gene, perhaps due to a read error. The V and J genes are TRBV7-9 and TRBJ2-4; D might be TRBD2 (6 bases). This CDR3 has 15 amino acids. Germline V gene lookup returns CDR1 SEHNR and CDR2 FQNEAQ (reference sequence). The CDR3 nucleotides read TGTTCCAGCAGCTTAGCGTCGGGAGAAGAAAACATTCAGTACTTC. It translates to CSSSLASGEENIQYF.